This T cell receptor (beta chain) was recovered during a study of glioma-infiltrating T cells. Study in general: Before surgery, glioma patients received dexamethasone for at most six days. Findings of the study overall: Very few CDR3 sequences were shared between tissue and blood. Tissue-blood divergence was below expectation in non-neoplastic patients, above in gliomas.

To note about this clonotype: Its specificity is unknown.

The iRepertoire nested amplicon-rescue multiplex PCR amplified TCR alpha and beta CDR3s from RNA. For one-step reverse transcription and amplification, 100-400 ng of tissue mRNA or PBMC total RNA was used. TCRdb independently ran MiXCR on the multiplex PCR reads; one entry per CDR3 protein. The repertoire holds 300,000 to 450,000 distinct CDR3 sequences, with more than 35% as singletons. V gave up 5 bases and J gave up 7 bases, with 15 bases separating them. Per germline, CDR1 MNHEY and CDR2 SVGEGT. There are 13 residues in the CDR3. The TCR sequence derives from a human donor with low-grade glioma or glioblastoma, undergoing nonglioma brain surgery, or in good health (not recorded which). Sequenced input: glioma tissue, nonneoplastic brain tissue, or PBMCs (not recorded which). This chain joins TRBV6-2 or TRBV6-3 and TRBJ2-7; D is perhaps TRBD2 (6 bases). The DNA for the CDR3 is TGTGCCAGCAGTCATACTAGCAAGTATGAGCAGTACTTC. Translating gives CASSHTSKYEQYF.